The sequence of this TCR beta chain was determined in a study of cytomegalovirus exposure and HLA in healthy donors. Primers for the PCR totalled 60 Vbeta and 13 Jbeta. Sequencing was performed with immunoSEQ multiplex PCR; in TCRdb, only in-frame clones are kept and a portion is missing. The table shows tens of thousands of clones, with almost 85% occurring only once. Study conclusions and caveats: The authors later found HLA-associated TCR beta chains more clonally expanded than equally common others. Among TCR sequences, most were rare, though some public TCRs appeared in many donors.

The V gene's germline CDR1 is MNHEY and CDR2 SMNVEV (reference sequence). The CDR3 is 14 amino acids. V lost 6 bases and J 4 bases, leaving 14 bases between the germline ends. Points on this clone: Its antigen is not identified.

The chain is built from TRBV27 and TRBJ2-3; tentatively, D is TRBD2 (5 bases). Specimen: PBMCs. This TCR derives from a man aged 50-60 years in good health and CMV-seronegative. Here the CDR3 reads CASSLTRVPDTQYF. DNA for the CDR3: TGTGCCAGCAGCTTAACTAGAGTCCCAGATACGCAGTATTTT.